This T cell receptor beta chain is from a study of tissue T cells after allogeneic stem cell transplantation. As for this clone: The antigen remains unidentified.

Sequenced by immunoSEQ multiplex PCR; TCRdb stores in-frame clones only, minus some. The repertoire holds thousands of clones, with about 79% as singletons. The CDR3 extends over 16 amino acids. Germline V gene data show CDR1 as PRHDT and CDR2 as FYEKMQ (reference sequence). V was clipped by 0 bases and J by 4 bases; unmatched bases: 4. Study outcomes and limitations: Anatomically similar tissues had similar TCR repertoires within each patient.

This material consisted of blood, taken before transplantation. J is TRBJ1-2 and V is TRBV13; 11 nucleotides line up with TRBD1. This receptor was obtained from a man aged 35 to 69 who later had graft-versus-host disease after an allogeneic stem cell transplant. The DNA of the CDR3 is TGTGCCAGCAGCTTAGGGGCCGGGACAGGGGGCTATGGCTACACCTTC. Its protein product is CASSLGAGTGGYGYTF.